This TCR beta chain was retrieved from a study of blood T cell repertoires in COVID-19. About the study: Spain, Italy and the United States supplied samples that represented acute and convalescent COVID-19. Sample material is recorded as cDNA or gDNA derived from T cells, B-cell-depleted T cells, or PBMCs.

In the authors' workflow: How many nucleated cells were present was estimated from reference gene primer amplification. Using immunoSEQ multiplex PCR, the repertoire was profiled, and TCRdb retains in-frame clones only, with some absent. V, J and clone size were drawn from that table, and D and trimming were deduced from the DNA. This sample has about 200,000 clones; about four fifths occur once, and the top ten carry around 2.3%. Germline V lookup: CDR1 SEHNR, CDR2 FQNEAQ (reference sequence). The CDR3 consists of 16 residues. With V trimmed by 5 bases and J by 0 bases, 6 bases remained unmatched. This chain connects TRBV7-9 to TRBJ2-3, with 9 bases aligning to TRBD2. The TCR was taken from a woman aged 40-49 years with active or convalescent COVID-19. The sample comprised peripheral blood. CDR3 in amino acids: CASSRLAGLSTDTQYF. The CDR3 DNA is TGTGCCAGCAGCCGTCTAGCGGGACTAAGCACAGATACGCAGTATTTT.